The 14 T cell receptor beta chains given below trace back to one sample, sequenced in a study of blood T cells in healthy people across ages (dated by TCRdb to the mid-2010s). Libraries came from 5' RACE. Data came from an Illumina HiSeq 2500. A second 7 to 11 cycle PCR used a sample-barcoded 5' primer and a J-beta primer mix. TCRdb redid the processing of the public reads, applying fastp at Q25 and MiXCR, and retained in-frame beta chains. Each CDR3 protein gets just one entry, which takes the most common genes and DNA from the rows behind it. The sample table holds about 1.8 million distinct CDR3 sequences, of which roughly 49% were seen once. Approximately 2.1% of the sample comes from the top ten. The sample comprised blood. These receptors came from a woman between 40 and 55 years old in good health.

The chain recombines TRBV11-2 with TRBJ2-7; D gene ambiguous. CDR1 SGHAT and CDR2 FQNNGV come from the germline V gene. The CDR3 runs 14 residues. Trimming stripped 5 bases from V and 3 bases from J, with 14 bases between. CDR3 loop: CASSQLDGVYEQYF. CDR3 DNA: TGTGCCAGCAGCCAGCTGGATGGAGTCTACGAGCAGTACTTC. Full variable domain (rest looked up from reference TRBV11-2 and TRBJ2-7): EAGVAQSPRYKIIEKRQSVAFWCNPISGHATLYWYQQILGQGPKLLIQFQNNGVVDDSQLPKDRFSAERLKGVDSTLKIQPAKLEDSAVYLCASSQLDGVYEQYFGPGTRLTVT.

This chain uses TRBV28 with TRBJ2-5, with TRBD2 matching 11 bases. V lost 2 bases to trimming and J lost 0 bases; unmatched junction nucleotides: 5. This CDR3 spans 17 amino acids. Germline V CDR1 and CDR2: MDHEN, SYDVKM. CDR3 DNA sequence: TGTGCCAGCAGTTTACGACTAGCGGGGCATTACCAAGAGACCCAGTACTTC. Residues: CASSLRLAGHYQETQYF.

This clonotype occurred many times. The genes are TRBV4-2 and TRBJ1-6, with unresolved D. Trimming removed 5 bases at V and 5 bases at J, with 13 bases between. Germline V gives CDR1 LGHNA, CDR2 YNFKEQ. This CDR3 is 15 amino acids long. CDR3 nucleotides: TGTGCCAGCAGCGCGAATGGAGAAAATAATTCACCCCTCCACTTT. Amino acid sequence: CASSANGENNSPLHF.

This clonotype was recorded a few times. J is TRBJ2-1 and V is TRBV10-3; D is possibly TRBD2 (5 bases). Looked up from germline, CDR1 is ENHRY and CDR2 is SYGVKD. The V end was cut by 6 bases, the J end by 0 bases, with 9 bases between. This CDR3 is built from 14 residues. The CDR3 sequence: CAISSGSSYNEQFF. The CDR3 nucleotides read TGTGCCATCAGCTCGGGGAGCTCCTACAATGAGCAGTTCTTC.

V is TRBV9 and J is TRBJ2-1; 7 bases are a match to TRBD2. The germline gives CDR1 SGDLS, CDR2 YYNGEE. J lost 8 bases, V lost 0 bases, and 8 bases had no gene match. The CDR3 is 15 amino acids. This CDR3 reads CASSVGTLAGDEQFF. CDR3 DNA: TGTGCCAGCAGCGTAGGAACCTTGGCGGGGGATGAGCAGTTCTTC.

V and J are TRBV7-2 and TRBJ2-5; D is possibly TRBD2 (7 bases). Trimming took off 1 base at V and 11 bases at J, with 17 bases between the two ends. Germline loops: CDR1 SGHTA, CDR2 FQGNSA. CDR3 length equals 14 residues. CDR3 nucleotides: TGTGCCAGCAGCTTAGACAGGGAGGGTGGAATTCAGTACTTC. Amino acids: CASSLDREGGIQYF.

CDR3 protein: CASSLPRGPRETQYF. The CDR3 coding sequence is TGTGCCAGCAGTTTACCCAGGGGGCCAAGAGAGACCCAGTACTTC. V usage is TRBV12-3 or TRBV12-4 and J usage is TRBJ2-5; 8 nucleotides line up with TRBD1. CDR3 size: 15 residues. Germline trimming cut 2 bases from V and 4 bases from J; bases unmatched to any gene: 6.

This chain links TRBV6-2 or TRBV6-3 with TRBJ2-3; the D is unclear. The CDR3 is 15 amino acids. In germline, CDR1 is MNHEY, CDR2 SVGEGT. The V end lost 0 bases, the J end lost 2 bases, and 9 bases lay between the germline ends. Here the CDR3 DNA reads TGTGCCAGCAGTTACTCCTTAACAGTCACAGATACGCAGTATTTT. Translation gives CASSYSLTVTDTQYF.

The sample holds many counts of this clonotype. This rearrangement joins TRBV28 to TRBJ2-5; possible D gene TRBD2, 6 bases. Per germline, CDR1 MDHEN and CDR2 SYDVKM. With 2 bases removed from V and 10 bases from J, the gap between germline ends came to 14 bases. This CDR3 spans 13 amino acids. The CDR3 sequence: CASSLSIGGDQYF. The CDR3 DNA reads TGTGCCAGCAGTTTAAGTATTGGAGGGGACCAGTACTTC.

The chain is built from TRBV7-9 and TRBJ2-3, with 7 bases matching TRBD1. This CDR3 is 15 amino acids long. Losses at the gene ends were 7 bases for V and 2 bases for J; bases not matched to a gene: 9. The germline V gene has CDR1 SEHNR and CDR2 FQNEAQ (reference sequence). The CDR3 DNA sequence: TGTGCCAGCACCGAGGGGGCAGGACACACAGATACGCAGTATTTT. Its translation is CASTEGAGHTDTQYF.

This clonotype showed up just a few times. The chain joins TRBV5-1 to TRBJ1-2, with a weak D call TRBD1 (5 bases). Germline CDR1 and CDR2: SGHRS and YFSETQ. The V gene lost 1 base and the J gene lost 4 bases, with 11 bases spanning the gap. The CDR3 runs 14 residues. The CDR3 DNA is TGCGCCAGCAGCTTGCTCCGGGGCTCCTATGGCTACACCTTC. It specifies CASSLLRGSYGYTF. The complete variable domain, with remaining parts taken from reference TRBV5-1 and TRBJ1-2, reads KAGVTQTPRYLIKTRGQQVTLSCSPISGHRSVSWYQQTPGQGLQFLFEYFSETQRNKGNFPGRFSGRQFSNSRSEMNVSTLELGDSALYLCASSLLRGSYGYTFGSGTRLTVV.

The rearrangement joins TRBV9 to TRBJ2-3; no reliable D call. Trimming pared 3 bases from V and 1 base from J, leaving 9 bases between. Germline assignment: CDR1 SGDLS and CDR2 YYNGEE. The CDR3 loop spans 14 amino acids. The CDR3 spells CASSAGRRTDTQYF. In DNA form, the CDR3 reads TGTGCCAGCAGCGCCGGTAGGCGCACAGATACGCAGTATTTT.

The CDR3 loop reads CASSPRTGMNYGYTF. In DNA form, the CDR3 reads TGTGCCAGCAGTCCCCGGACAGGGATGAACTATGGCTACACCTTC. The genes are TRBV6-6 and TRBJ1-2, with 8 bases fitting TRBD1. Trimming took 5 bases from V and 2 from J; bases not matched to a gene: 7. This CDR3 contains 15 residues. Per germline, CDR1 MNHNY and CDR2 SVGAGI (reference sequence).

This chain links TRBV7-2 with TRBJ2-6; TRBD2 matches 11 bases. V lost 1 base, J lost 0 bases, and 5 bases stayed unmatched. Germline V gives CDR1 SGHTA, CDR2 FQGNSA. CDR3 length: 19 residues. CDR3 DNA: TGTGCCAGCAGCTTAGTCGTACTAGCGGGGGTCTCTGGGGCCAACGTCCTGACTTTC. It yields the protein CASSLVVLAGVSGANVLTF. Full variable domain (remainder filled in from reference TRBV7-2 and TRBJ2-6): GAGVSQSPSNKVTEKGKDVELRCDPISGHTALYWYRQSLGQGLEFLIYFQGNSAPDKSGLPSDRFSAERTGGSVSTLTIQRTQQEDSAVYLCASSLVVLAGVSGANVLTFGAGSRLTVL.